This section outlines one TCR beta chain sequence together with its context. Its antigen remains unidentified. The sample belongs to a study of regulatory T cells in long-lasting Graves disease. Findings and limits, study-wide: Preferential use of TRBV28, TRBJ1-2 and TRBJ2-5 was seen in persistent disease.

HTBI primers from iRepertoire and Arm-PCR of CDR3 regions yielded the TCR beta libraries. TCRdb re-derived calls from the multiplex PCR reads in MiXCR, one entry per CDR3 protein. The table lists hundreds of thousands of distinct CDR3 sequences, roughly 21% of them singletons. Time point denoted: persistent/refractory GD, antithyroid drugs over 5 years with positive TRAb. Generation of the TCR library employed RNA extracted from PBMCs. The CDR3 totals 16 residues. The V gene lost 8 bases and the J gene lost 0 bases, with 15 bases spanning the gap. From germline, CDR1 is SGDLS and CDR2 YYNGEE. The clonotype comes from a female donor with Graves disease. This rearrangement joins TRBV9 to TRBJ2-6; D assignment may be TRBD1 or TRBD2 (5 bases each). This specimen consisted of peripheral blood mononuclear cells (PBMCs), obtained when the disease was refractory, from a patient treated with antithyroid drugs. DNA for the CDR3: TGTGCCAGTACCGGGACCGCAAGCTCTGGGGCCAACGTCCTGACTTTC. It specifies CASTGTASSGANVLTF.